This T cell receptor (beta chain) came from a study of CD8+ T cells in alopecia areata. This clone has just a few counts. The CDR3 runs 14 residues. Germline loops: CDR1 ENHRY, CDR2 SYGVKD. The V end was cut by 4 bases, the J end by 3 bases, with 12 bases between. Following extraction, RNA underwent reverse transcription to cDNA, which served as the sequencing template. TCRdb keeps only in-frame clones here, not all; method: immunoSEQ multiplex PCR. Found here are approximately 180,000 clones, around 63% of them singletons; the top ten hold about 1.5%. The specimen was CD4+ T cells sorted from blood, collected at week 0. This receptor was obtained from a human donor with alopecia areata. This rearrangement joins TRBV10-3 to TRBJ2-5; a possible D gene is TRBD2 (5 bases). CDR3 in DNA: TGTGCCATCAGTGCCCTCGGGGAGAAAGAGACCCAGTACTTC. Translation gives CAISALGEKETQYF.